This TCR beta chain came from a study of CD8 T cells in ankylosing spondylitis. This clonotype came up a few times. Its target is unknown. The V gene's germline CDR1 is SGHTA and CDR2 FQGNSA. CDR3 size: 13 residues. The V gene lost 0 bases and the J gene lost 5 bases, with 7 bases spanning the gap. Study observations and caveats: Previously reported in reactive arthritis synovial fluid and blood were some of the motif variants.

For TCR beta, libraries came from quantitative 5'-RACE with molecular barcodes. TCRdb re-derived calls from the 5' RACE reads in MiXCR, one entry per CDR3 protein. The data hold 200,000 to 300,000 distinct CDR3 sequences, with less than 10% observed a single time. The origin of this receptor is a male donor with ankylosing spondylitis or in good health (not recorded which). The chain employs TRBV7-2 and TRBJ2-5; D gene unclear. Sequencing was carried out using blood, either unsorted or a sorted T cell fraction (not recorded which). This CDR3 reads CASSLAVLETQYF. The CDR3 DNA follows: TGTGCCAGCAGCTTAGCCGTTTTGGAGACCCAGTACTTC. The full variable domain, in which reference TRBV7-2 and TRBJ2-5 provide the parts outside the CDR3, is GAGVSQSPSNKVTEKGKDVELRCDPISGHTALYWYRQSLGQGLEFLIYFQGNSAPDKSGLPSDRFSAERTGGSVSTLTIQRTQQEDSAVYLCASSLAVLETQYFGPGTRLLVL.